These 16 T cell receptor beta chains share one sample of origin, sequenced in a study of T cell repertoires in cytomegalovirus infection. From the reads, TCRdb called clonotypes with MiXCR, one entry per CDR3 protein. The data hold approximately 200,000 distinct CDR3 sequences, with roughly 27% observed a single time. Sequencing used PBMCs. These receptors all come from a human donor in good health (CMV status not recorded). Some clones in this sample may be carry-over from other donors' samples.

The CDR3, as DNA: TGTGCCAGCAGCCCTAGTAGGATGAACACTGAAGCTTTCTTT. The encoded protein is CASSPSRMNTEAFF. The V and J genes are TRBV7-9 and TRBJ1-1; D is uncertain. Trimming left V 5 bases short and J 0 bases short, with 10 bases between. Germline V CDR1 and CDR2: SEHNR, FQNEAQ (reference sequence). The CDR3 totals 14 residues.

The V call is TRBV6-5, the J call TRBJ2-2, with D maybe TRBD2 (5 bases). Trimming removed 7 bases from V and 4 bases from J, with 10 bases in between. The CDR3 spans 13 residues. Germline CDR1 MNHEY, CDR2 SVGAGI. CDR3 in DNA: TGTGCCAGCATTCGGAGCGGCACCGGGGAGCTGTTTTTT. Its translation: CASIRSGTGELFF.

This clonotype was counted ten times or more. The chain joins TRBV19 to TRBJ2-1, with D unclear. Germline assignment: CDR1 LNHDA and CDR2 SQIVND (reference sequence). V gave up 6 bases and J gave up 10 bases, with 10 bases separating them. The CDR3 is 11 residues long. Here the CDR3 DNA reads TGTGCCAGTAGCGACCGTTTCGAGCAGTTCTTC. Its translation is CASSDRFEQFF.

This rearrangement joins TRBV12-3 or TRBV12-4 to TRBJ1-1; D unresolved. CDR3 size: 14 residues. V was pared by 4 bases and J by 2 bases, with 11 bases between. Written as DNA, the CDR3 is TGTGCCAGCAGTTCCTCGACGGATAACACTGAAGCTTTCTTT. Translation gives CASSSSTDNTEAFF.

The chain joins TRBV6-5 to TRBJ1-6; D call uncertain. In germline, CDR1 is MNHEY, CDR2 SVGAGI. The length of the CDR3 is 14 residues. V dropped 6 bases and J dropped 8 bases, with 14 bases sitting between them. The CDR3 DNA sequence: TGTGCCAGCAGAGGGCCATCGACGGATTCACCCCTCCACTTT. Translating it yields CASRGPSTDSPLHF.

This clonotype was detected a few times. The V gene is TRBV11-2, the J gene TRBJ2-2; tentatively, D is TRBD1 (5 bases). Germline-derived CDR1 and CDR2 are SGHAT and FQNNGV. This CDR3 comprises 21 residues. The ends were cut back, 6 bases at V and 3 bases at J, with 32 bases in the middle. The CDR3 bases are TGTGCCAGCAGGGTCTCTATACACCTAAACAGGAAAATACTCGACACCGGGGAGCTGTTTTTT. Its protein is CASRVSIHLNRKILDTGELFF.

This clonotype was counted many times. J is TRBJ2-4 and V is TRBV7-2, with a tentative D call TRBD1 (6 bases). Trimming removed 5 bases from V and 5 bases from J, with 22 bases in between. The CDR3 consists of 17 residues. In germline, CDR1 is SGHTA, CDR2 FQGNSA. CDR3 DNA sequence: TGTGCCAGCAGCCTACTCGGGCATAACAGGGTCCAAAACATTCAGTACTTC. It translates to CASSLLGHNRVQNIQYF.

This clonotype was counted at least ten times. This rearrangement joins TRBV7-2 to TRBJ2-1; D call uncertain. The V gene's germline CDR1 is SGHTA and CDR2 FQGNSA. This CDR3 region has 17 residues. V was clipped by 1 base and J by 6 bases, with 19 bases between them. In DNA, the CDR3 is TGTGCCAGCAGCTTAGGGGGAATGGGCCTCAGGAGCAATGAGCAGTTCTTC. Translation: CASSLGGMGLRSNEQFF.

In this sample, this clonotype turned up a few times. V gene TRBV7-3 combines with J gene TRBJ1-1, with D possibly matching TRBD1 (6 bases). CDR1 is SGHTA and CDR2 is FQGTGA in the germline V gene. V lost 1 base to trimming and J lost 4 bases, with 19 bases between them. This CDR3 comprises 17 residues. The CDR3 coding sequence is TGTGCCAGCAGCTTAAGTGGGGGAAATAACAGGGCCACTGAAGCTTTCTTT. Amino acid sequence: CASSLSGGNNRATEAFF.

A remark on this clonotype: This clone may be a read error of a much larger clone one base away. This rearrangement joins TRBV7-8 to TRBJ2-7, with 8 bases matching TRBD1. CDR3 size: 17 residues. Germline-derived CDR1 and CDR2 are SGHVS and FQNEAQ. For the CDR3, the DNA is TGTGCCAGCAGCTGGCCATCAACAGGGGGGAGCTCCTACGGGCAGTACTTC. Its translation is CASSWPSTGGSSYGQYF.

This clonotype was seen a few times. The V call is TRBV12-3 or TRBV12-4, the J call TRBJ1-2, with 7 bases identical to TRBD1. The CDR3 totals 13 residues. The trim removed 4 bases at V and 4 bases at J, leaving 3 bases unmatched. CDR3 sequence: CASSSGQPYGYTF. The CDR3 nucleotides are TGTGCCAGCAGTTCGGGACAGCCCTATGGCTACACCTTC.

By share, this clonotype counts as medium-sized. V is TRBV29-1 and J is TRBJ1-2, with TRBD1 matching over 7 bases. This CDR3 contains 11 residues. Germline trimming cut 7 bases from V and 6 bases from J; bases unmatched to any gene: 5. Germline loops: CDR1 SQVTM, CDR2 ANQGSEA. The CDR3 is CSAPGGDGYTF. CDR3 nucleotide sequence: TGCAGCGCCCCAGGGGGGGATGGCTACACCTTC.

The chain joins TRBV5-1 to TRBJ2-2; no reliable D call. V lost 2 bases, J lost 3 bases, and 8 bases lay in between. The CDR3 extends over 14 amino acids. Germline V gene data show CDR1 as SGHRS and CDR2 as YFSETQ. The CDR3 protein is CASSLDTYTGELFF. CDR3 DNA: TGCGCCAGCAGCTTAGACACCTACACCGGGGAGCTGTTTTTT.

The rearrangement joins TRBV7-2 to TRBJ1-1; D call uncertain. Trimming removed 1 base from V and 4 bases from J, with 13 bases in between. The CDR3 loop spans 15 amino acids. The germline V gene encodes CDR1 SGHTA and CDR2 FQGNSA. The CDR3 sequence: CASSLGDTGRTEAFF. In nucleotides, the CDR3 is TGTGCCAGCAGCTTAGGAGACACTGGTCGCACTGAAGCTTTCTTT.

This clonotype has more than one count but fewer than ten. The V call is TRBV14, the J call TRBJ2-5, with no clear D. Germline V gene sequence: CDR1 SGHDN, CDR2 FVKESK. This CDR3 comprises 13 residues. V was trimmed by 1 base and J by 2 bases, leaving 5 bases between them. CDR3 nucleotide sequence: TGTGCCAGCAGCCAAGCAGTTCAAGAGACCCAGTACTTC. Translated: CASSQAVQETQYF. Full variable domain (rest looked up from reference TRBV14 and TRBJ2-5): EAGVTQFPSHSVIEKGQTVTLRCDPISGHDNLYWYRRVMGKEIKFLLHFVKESKQDESGMPNNRFLAERTGGTYSTLKVQPAELEDSGVYFCASSQAVQETQYFGPGTRLLVL.

The genes are TRBV29-1 and TRBJ2-7, with TRBD2 matching over 13 bases. V trimming: 0 bases; J trimming: 0 bases; junction bases outside the gene matches: 14. CDR3 size: 20 residues. Germline CDR1 reads SQVTM; CDR2 reads ANQGSEA. The CDR3 sequence is CSVEDLMPGTSGASSYEQYF. The DNA for the CDR3 is TGCAGCGTTGAAGATCTCATGCCCGGGACTAGCGGGGCGAGCTCCTACGAGCAGTACTTC.